This T cell receptor beta chain was obtained from a study of blood T cell repertoires in COVID-19. Losses at the gene ends were 1 base for V and 2 bases for J; bases not matched to a gene: 2. Germline V lookup: CDR1 MNHEY, CDR2 SMNVEV (reference sequence). This CDR3 is built from 15 residues. Method: immunoSEQ multiplex PCR; TCRdb's copy keeps in-frame clones and lacks some. Of a few hundred thousand clones in the sample, 82% were seen once. Clinical history as reported by participants underpinned cohort assignment. This TCR was sampled from a woman aged 55-75 years who had recovered from COVID-19. The J gene is TRBJ2-7, the V gene TRBV27, with 10 bases matching TRBD2. Input material: PBMCs or T cells enriched from blood (not recorded which). The CDR3 DNA sequence: TGTGCCAGCAGTTTATTGAGCGGGAGGGCCTACGAGCAGTACTTC. It codes for CASSLLSGRAYEQYF.